The 24 T cell receptor beta chains listed next were all sequenced from one sample in a study of blood T cell repertoires in COVID-19 (dated by TCRdb to 2020 to 2022). Library creation used the immunoSEQ multiplex PCR assay. In TCRdb, the immuneACCESS table is reduced to in-frame sequences with V and J assigned. These tables do not hold every clone; where another copy was compared, an unresolved V gene accounts for under half, and the others remain unexplained. The sample profile shows some 170,000 clones; 85% of them were found once. The biggest ten clones account for less than 9% of the sample. What was sequenced was peripheral blood. These receptors all come from a woman aged 60-75 years with acute or convalescent COVID-19.

This chain links TRBV3-1 (or the pseudogene TRBV3-2) with TRBJ1-6; D call uncertain. Germline V gene data show CDR1 as LGHDT and CDR2 as YNNKEL (reference sequence). The V end was cut by 2 bases, the J end by 0 bases, with 8 bases between. There are 16 residues in the CDR3. The CDR3 spells CASSQRDSSYNSPLHF. CDR3 coding DNA: TGTGCCAGCAGCCAACGTGATAGCTCCTATAATTCACCCCTCCACTTT.

This chain connects TRBV28 to TRBJ1-2, with a possible D match to TRBD1 (5 bases). The V and J ends lost 6 bases and 5 bases respectively, with 10 bases between them. CDR1 and CDR2 (germline): MDHEN, SYDVKM. CDR3 length: 12 residues. CDR3 region: CASRQKGYGYTF. CDR3 coding DNA: TGTGCCAGCAGACAAAAGGGGTATGGCTACACCTTC.

Remarks on this clone: Different DNA sequences within this sample yield the same CDR3. The V gene is TRBV5-1, the J gene TRBJ2-3; D gene uncertain. Between the trimmed V and J ends, which lost 4 bases and 0 bases, there was a span of 12 bases. The CDR3 runs 15 residues. CDR1 and CDR2 (germline): SGHRS, YFSETQ. The CDR3 sequence: CASSPGQPSTDTQYF. In DNA, the CDR3 is TGCGCCAGCAGCCCTGGGCAGCCAAGCACAGATACGCAGTATTTT.

As regards this clone: The sample contains more than one DNA sequence encoding this CDR3. The chain joins TRBV11-2 to TRBJ2-1; 14 bases map to TRBD2. Germline trimming cut 7 bases from V and 6 bases from J; bases unmatched to any gene: 2. The CDR3 length is 14 residues. Germline lookup yields CDR1 SGHAT and CDR2 FQNNGV. CDR3 loop: CASKGLAGGNEQFF. The CDR3 DNA reads TGTGCCAGCAAAGGACTAGCGGGGGGCAATGAGCAGTTCTTC.

The chain employs TRBV29-1 and TRBJ1-1, with D perhaps matching TRBD1 (6 bases). This CDR3 contains 14 residues. V dropped 5 bases and J dropped 7 bases, with 20 bases sitting between them. The germline CDR1 and CDR2 sequences are SQVTM and ANQGSEA. The CDR3 DNA sequence: TGCAGCGTTTCTTCGGACAGCTCCCTCCTTGAAGCTTTCTTT. Translation: CSVSSDSSLLEAFF. The entire variable domain, with the rest obtained from reference TRBV29-1 and TRBJ1-1, is as follows: SAVISQKPSRDICQRGTSLTIQCQVDSQVTMMFWYRQQPGQSLTLIATANQGSEATYESGFVIDKFPISRPNLTFSTLTVSNMSPEDSSIYLCSVSSDSSLLEAFFGQGTRLTVV.

V is TRBV5-1 and J is TRBJ2-7; TRBD1 agrees at 8 bases. The CDR3 totals 17 residues. The germline gives CDR1 SGHRS, CDR2 YFSETQ. Losses at the gene ends were 2 bases for V and 1 base for J; bases not matched to a gene: 11. CDR3 nucleotides: TGCGCCAGCAGCTTCGCCGGGACAGGCGCGATATCCTACGAGCAGTACGTC. Translating gives CASSFAGTGAISYEQYV.

The chain carries TRBV4-1 and TRBJ1-4; 11 bases fit TRBD1. Germline loops: CDR1 MGHRA, CDR2 YSYEKL. The CDR3 contains 15 residues. The junction had 5 bases not matched to a gene; V was cut back by 4 bases and J by 7 bases. The CDR3 bases are TGCGCCAGCAGCCCCTGGGACAGGGGGTCTGAAAAACTGTTTTTT. Its translation is CASSPWDRGSEKLFF.

The chain carries TRBV10-1 and TRBJ2-5, with 8 nucleotides matching TRBD2. After removal of 0 bases from V and 4 bases from J, the junction contained 4 bases not matched to a gene. This CDR3 is 15 amino acids long. CDR1 WNHNN and CDR2 SYGVQD come from the germline V gene (reference sequence). CDR3 region: CASSESVLAGETQYF. CDR3 nucleotide sequence: TGCGCCAGCAGTGAGTCGGTTCTAGCGGGAGAGACCCAGTACTTC.

The genes are TRBV5-1 and TRBJ1-2; no definite D call. V was clipped by 0 bases and J by 6 bases, with 12 bases between them. Germline lookup yields CDR1 SGHRS and CDR2 YFSETQ. The CDR3 loop spans 14 amino acids. This chain's CDR3 is CASSLDRGFNGYTF. CDR3 sequence (DNA): TGCGCCAGCAGCTTGGATAGAGGTTTTAATGGCTACACCTTC.

The CDR3 sequence is CASSLAVASGYGANVLTF. In DNA form, the CDR3 reads TGCGCCAGCAGCTTGGCTGTAGCAAGTGGGTATGGGGCCAACGTCCTGACTTTC. The chain is built from TRBV5-1 and TRBJ2-6, with D unresolved. V lost 0 bases, J lost 3 bases, and 16 bases lay in between. The germline CDR1 and CDR2 sequences are SGHRS and YFSETQ. This CDR3 is built from 18 residues.

This chain joins TRBV7-9 and TRBJ1-2, with 9 positions matching TRBD1. The V gene end was trimmed by 8 bases and the J gene end by 0 bases; junction bases not matched to a gene: 10. The germline CDR1 and CDR2 sequences are SEHNR and FQNEAQ (reference sequence). This CDR3 contains 16 residues. CDR3 loop: CASGTGGTLTNYGYTF. For the CDR3, the DNA is TGTGCCAGCGGAACAGGGGGCACCTTAACTAACTATGGCTACACCTTC.

The J gene is TRBJ2-1, the V gene TRBV7-3; a weak D match, TRBD1 (6 bases). Germline V gene data show CDR1 as SGHTA and CDR2 as FQGTGA. V was shortened by 2 bases and J by 10 bases, with 9 bases between the two germline ends. The CDR3 consists of 12 residues. CDR3 in DNA: TGTGCCAGCAGCTTAGGGGGCAGCGAGCAGTTCTTC. This codes for CASSLGGSEQFF. The full variable domain, its missing parts supplied by reference TRBV7-3 and TRBJ2-1, is GAGVSQTPSNKVTEKGKYVELRCDPISGHTALYWYRQSLGQGPEFLIYFQGTGAADDSGLPNDRFFAVRPEGSVSTLKIQRTERGDSAVYLCASSLGGSEQFFGPGTRLTVL.

The V and J genes are TRBV24-1 and TRBJ2-2; 11 bases line up with TRBD1. The CDR3 is made up of 15 amino acids. V was pared by 5 bases and J by 6 bases, with 4 bases of the junction left unmatched. The germline CDR1 and CDR2 sequences are KGHDR and SFDVKD. Here the CDR3 DNA reads TGTGCCACCAGTGTTGGACAGGGGGCTGCCGGGGAGCTGTTTTTT. It is translated as CATSVGQGAAGELFF.

The chain combines TRBV7-8 with TRBJ2-3; 16 bases agree with TRBD2. Germline trimming cut 2 bases from V and 5 bases from J; bases unmatched to any gene: 10. This CDR3 has 19 residues. The germline CDR1 and CDR2 sequences are SGHVS and FQNEAQ. The CDR3 is CASSLWGTSGRASGDTQYF. The CDR3 coding sequence is TGTGCCAGCAGCTTATGGGGGACTAGCGGGAGGGCCTCGGGAGATACGCAGTATTTT. Full variable domain (outside the CDR3, taken from reference TRBV7-8 and TRBJ2-3): GAGVSQSPRYKVAKRGQDVALRCDPISGHVSLFWYQQALGQGPEFLTYFQNEAQLDKSGLPSDRFFAERPEGSVSTLKIQRTQQEDSAVYLCASSLWGTSGRASGDTQYFGPGTRLTVL.

This clone was recorded only once. The V call is TRBV5-1, the J call TRBJ2-1, with 8 nucleotides matching TRBD2. CDR1 is SGHRS and CDR2 is YFSETQ in the germline V gene. This CDR3 is built from 15 residues. V lost 1 base to trimming and J lost 10 bases; unmatched junction nucleotides: 10. For the CDR3, the DNA is TGCGCCAGCAGCTTGTTTGCCCGGGAGGGCAGAGAGCAGTTCTTC. Amino acid sequence: CASSLFAREGREQFF. Based on the CDR3 plus reference TRBV5-1 and TRBJ2-1, the full variable domain is KAGVTQTPRYLIKTRGQQVTLSCSPISGHRSVSWYQQTPGQGLQFLFEYFSETQRNKGNFPGRFSGRQFSNSRSEMNVSTLELGDSALYLCASSLFAREGREQFFGPGTRLTVL.

The V call is TRBV5-4, the J call TRBJ1-3, with D maybe TRBD1 (6 bases). V lost 6 bases to trimming and J lost 7 bases, with 14 bases between them. The germline gives CDR1 SGHNT, CDR2 YYREEE (reference sequence). CDR3 length: 13 amino acids. The CDR3 DNA sequence: TGTGCCAGCACCCAACAGGGAGGGAACACCATATATTTT. Encoded protein: CASTQQGGNTIYF.

The CDR3 nucleotides are TGTGCCAGCGCAAGGGGCGCGAACACCGGGGAGCTGTTTTTT. It yields the protein CASARGANTGELFF. The chain couples TRBV7-9 to TRBJ2-2, with a possible D match to TRBD1 (5 bases). Germline V CDR1 and CDR2: SEHNR, FQNEAQ (reference sequence). Trimming shortened V by 8 bases and J by 0 bases, and 10 bases separated the two germline ends. This CDR3 contains 14 residues.

This sequence joins TRBV5-1 and TRBJ1-2; 7 nucleotides line up with TRBD1. After removal of 2 bases from V and 4 bases from J, the junction contained 5 bases not matched to a gene. CDR3 size: 14 residues. Germline values: CDR1 SGHRS, CDR2 YFSETQ. The chain's CDR3 is CASSLEGAIYGYTF. The CDR3 DNA is TGCGCCAGCAGCTTAGAGGGGGCAATCTATGGCTACACCTTC.

The chain carries TRBV28 and TRBJ2-1; 14 bases line up with TRBD2. The CDR3 has 16 amino acids. After removal of 6 bases from V and 1 base from J, the junction contained 2 bases not matched to a gene. Germline CDR1 and CDR2: MDHEN and SYDVKM. This CDR3 is CASRGTSGGSYNEQFF. The CDR3 nucleotides are TGTGCCAGCAGGGGGACTAGCGGGGGTTCCTACAATGAGCAGTTCTTC.

The chain couples TRBV5-6 to TRBJ2-2, with D maybe TRBD2 (6 bases). Germline values: CDR1 SGHDT, CDR2 YYEEEE. The CDR3 has 16 amino acids. Trimming removed 0 bases at V and 0 bases at J, with 9 bases between. The CDR3 region is CASSLDGGTNTGELFF. For the CDR3, the DNA is TGTGCCAGCAGCTTGGATGGCGGGACGAACACCGGGGAGCTGTTTTTT.

There are many counts of this clone. The gene calls are TRBV2 and TRBJ2-1; TRBD2 might be the D (6 bases). Trimming removed 9 bases at V and 5 bases at J, with 17 bases between. The germline V gene has CDR1 SNHLY and CDR2 FYNNEI. The CDR3 runs to 14 residues. The CDR3, as DNA: TGTGCCAGTAAGGTGTGGGAGCGGGACAATGAGCAGTTCTTC. This gives the protein CASKVWERDNEQFF.

J is TRBJ1-1 and V is TRBV6-5; D is undetermined. The germline V gene encodes CDR1 MNHEY and CDR2 SVGAGI. CDR3 length: 12 amino acids. V lost 6 bases and J 10 bases, leaving 15 bases between the germline ends. In DNA form, the CDR3 reads TGTGCCAGCAGCCGAACCGGATCAGGAGCTTTCTTT. It is translated as CASSRTGSGAFF.

This clone was detected once. V is TRBV5-1 and J is TRBJ2-1; 7 nucleotides match TRBD1. The J segment lost 0 bases and the V segment lost 1 base, leaving 4 bases of the junction unmatched. The V gene's germline CDR1 is SGHRS and CDR2 YFSETQ. The CDR3 is 16 residues long. The CDR3 protein is CASSLLDRASYNEQFF. The CDR3 region has the DNA TGCGCCAGCAGCTTGCTTGACAGGGCCTCCTACAATGAGCAGTTCTTC.

The gene calls are TRBV30 and TRBJ1-1; 10 nucleotides line up with TRBD1. The germline V gene encodes CDR1 GTSNPN and CDR2 SVGIG (reference sequence). The CDR3 totals 15 residues. Trimming cost V 3 bases and J 6 bases; bases outside gene matches: 10. Here the CDR3 reads CAWRRDRGVRAEAFF. The CDR3 nucleotides read TGTGCCTGGAGGAGGGACAGGGGTGTTCGGGCTGAAGCTTTCTTT. Full variable domain (rest looked up from reference TRBV30 and TRBJ1-1): SQTIHQWPATLVQPVGSPLSLECTVEGTSNPNLYWYRQAAGRGLQLLFYSVGIGQISSEVPQNLSASRPQDRQFILSSKKLLLSDSGFYLCAWRRDRGVRAEAFFGQGTRLTVV.